This TCR beta chain was recorded in a study of blood T cell repertoires in COVID-19. Study in general: Specimens from acute and convalescent COVID-19 originated in the United States, Italy and Spain. PBMCs, B-cell-depleted T cells, or T cells provided the cDNA or gDNA that made up the material.

The germline gives CDR1 LNHDA, CDR2 SQIVND (reference sequence). Trimming took off 5 bases at V and 4 bases at J, with 8 bases between the two ends. This CDR3 has 12 residues. How the authors handled the data: Amplification from reference gene primers served as the basis for estimated nucleated cell counts. Sequencing used immunoSEQ multiplex PCR; TCRdb keeps in-frame clones, though not all of them. V and J calls and clone size follow that table, whereas D and trimming were derived from the DNA. The sample contains approximately 300,000 clones, around 89% of which appear only once. This TCR was recovered from a man in his thirties or forties with acute or convalescent COVID-19. V usage is TRBV19 and J usage is TRBJ1-1; D gene uncertain. Source material: peripheral blood. The CDR3 bases are TGTGCCAGTAGTGTCCGGGGCACTGAAGCTTTCTTT. Translated: CASSVRGTEAFF.